These 13 T cell receptor beta chains were all obtained from the same sample, sequenced in a study of T cell repertoires in cytomegalovirus infection. Via MiXCR, TCRdb re-called the reads, giving one row per CDR3 protein. This table has around 240,000 distinct CDR3 sequences, 20% to 25% appearing once. Sequenced material: CD8+ T cells from PBMCs. The receptors stem from a human donor in good health (CMV status not recorded). Some clones in this sample may be carry-over from other donors' samples.

J is TRBJ2-3 and V is TRBV28; 14 bases agree with TRBD2. The CDR3 covers 19 residues. Germline V lookup: CDR1 MDHEN, CDR2 SYDVKM. V was pared by 4 bases and J by 2 bases, with 11 bases of the junction left unmatched. The DNA for the CDR3 is TGTGCCAGCAGTTCGCAAGTGACTAGCGGGGGGGCCGCCACAGATACGCAGTATTTT. Amino acid sequence: CASSSQVTSGGAATDTQYF.

In this sample, this clonotype turned up a few times. The V call is TRBV7-8, the J call TRBJ1-2; no clear D gene. The CDR3 runs to 15 residues. V was shortened by 1 base and J by 0 bases, with 9 bases between the two germline ends. The germline V gene encodes CDR1 SGHVS and CDR2 FQNEAQ. CDR3 DNA sequence: TGTGCCAGCAGCTTAGATATACCCTCTAACTATGGCTACACCTTC. Protein product: CASSLDIPSNYGYTF.

At least ten counts were recorded for this clonotype. DNA for the CDR3: TGTGCCAGCAGTTACCAGGGGTCTGAAGCTTTCTTT. Translating it yields CASSYQGSEAFF. The rearrangement links TRBV6-2 or TRBV6-3 to TRBJ1-1, with D possibly matching TRBD1 (6 bases). With 2 bases removed from V and 6 bases from J, the gap between germline ends came to 7 bases. Germline V gives CDR1 MNHEY, CDR2 SVGEGT. The CDR3 loop spans 12 amino acids.

This clonotype has at least ten counts. The rearrangement uses TRBV5-4 and TRBJ2-1; 10 positions agree with TRBD2. The V and J ends lost 0 bases and 7 bases, in that order; junction bases with no gene match: 4. Germline assignment: CDR1 SGHNT and CDR2 YYREEE (reference sequence). This CDR3 is built from 15 residues. The CDR3 spells CASSLVSGGQNEQFF. The CDR3 DNA sequence: TGTGCCAGCAGCTTGGTTAGCGGGGGGCAAAATGAGCAGTTCTTC.

The V call is TRBV12-3 or TRBV12-4, the J call TRBJ2-6; 13 bases fit TRBD2. The CDR3 consists of 18 residues. V shed 6 bases, J shed 0 bases, and the junction held 5 bases outside the gene matches. The CDR3 region is CASSLGLAGASGANVLTF. CDR3 DNA sequence: TGTGCCAGCAGCCTCGGACTAGCGGGGGCCTCTGGGGCCAACGTCCTGACTTTC.

This clonotype was detected only a few times. The rearrangement uses TRBV4-1 and TRBJ1-5; D ambiguous. Germline-derived CDR1 and CDR2 are MGHRA and YSYEKL. With 0 bases removed from V and 7 bases from J, the gap between germline ends came to 13 bases. The CDR3 spans 15 residues. CDR3 protein: CASSQDMWGGQPQHF. The DNA of the CDR3 is TGCGCCAGCAGCCAAGATATGTGGGGAGGGCAGCCCCAGCATTTT.

This clonotype was detected many times. The chain employs TRBV9 and TRBJ1-1; D uncertain. CDR1 is SGDLS, CDR2 YYNGEE, per germline. The CDR3 covers 15 residues. Trimming removed 4 bases at V and 1 base at J, with 14 bases between. The CDR3 reads CASSPSLYSNTEAFF. The CDR3 nucleotides read TGTGCCAGCAGCCCGAGTCTTTACTCGAACACTGAAGCTTTCTTT. The entire variable domain, with the rest obtained from reference TRBV9 and TRBJ1-1, is as follows: DSGVTQTPKHLITATGQRVTLRCSPRSGDLSVYWYQQSLDQGLQFLIQYYNGEERAKGNILERFSAQQFPDLHSELNLSSLELGDSALYFCASSPSLYSNTEAFFGQGTRLTVV.

This clonotype has a single count. The chain's CDR3 is CASSFLVSGNSPLHF. DNA of the CDR3: TGTGCCAGCAGTTTTTTAGTATCAGGGAATTCACCCCTCCACTTT. The chain has TRBV28 and TRBJ1-6; the D gene is possibly TRBD1 (5 bases). The V gene lost 3 bases and the J gene lost 7 bases, with 13 bases spanning the gap. The CDR3 runs 15 residues. Per the germline V gene, CDR1 is MDHEN and CDR2 is SYDVKM.

This clonotype was seen many times. The rearrangement joins TRBV2 to TRBJ2-1; 10 bases are a match to TRBD2. After removal of 1 base from V and 3 bases from J, the junction contained 3 bases not matched to a gene. The CDR3 is made up of 16 amino acids. CDR1 is SNHLY, CDR2 FYNNEI, per germline. The DNA for the CDR3 is TGTGCCAGCAGTGAAGGTAGCGGGGGGTTCTACAATGAGCAGTTCTTC. It encodes CASSEGSGGFYNEQFF.

In this sample, this clonotype turned up many times. The V call is TRBV12-3 or TRBV12-4, the J call TRBJ2-3; D is undetermined. Trimming cost V 1 base and J 1 base, with 9 bases left between them. The CDR3 contains 15 residues. CDR3 in amino acids: CASSLGPPRTDTQYF. The DNA for the CDR3 is TGTGCCAGCAGTTTAGGCCCTCCTCGCACAGATACGCAGTATTTT.

This clonotype was recorded many times. The chain employs TRBV12-3 or TRBV12-4 and TRBJ2-2; D ambiguous. This CDR3 contains 11 residues. V dropped 10 bases and J dropped 9 bases, with 12 bases sitting between them. CDR3 region: CAIARLRELFF. CDR3 in DNA: TGTGCCATAGCTAGGTTGAGGGAGCTGTTTTTT.

The V call is TRBV7-6, the J call TRBJ1-3; D is perhaps TRBD1 (6 bases). CDR3 size: 15 residues. Trimming cost V 5 bases and J 0 bases, with 11 bases left between them. Per germline, CDR1 SGHVS and CDR2 FNYEAQ. CDR3: CASSTTGSSGNTIYF. DNA for the CDR3: TGTGCCAGCAGCACGACAGGCAGCTCTGGAAACACCATATATTTT. Full variable domain (missing parts from reference TRBV7-6 and TRBJ1-3): GAGVSQSPRYKVTKRGQDVALRCDPISGHVSLYWYRQALGQGPEFLTYFNYEAQQDKSGLPNDRFSAERPEGSISTLTIQRTEQRDSAMYRCASSTTGSSGNTIYFGEGSWLTVV.

Ten or more counts support this clonotype. The rearrangement uses TRBV20-1 and TRBJ2-5, with TRBD1 matching 8 bases. The CDR3 loop spans 14 amino acids. Trimming took 6 bases from V and 5 from J; bases not matched to a gene: 11. Germline CDR1 is DFQATT and CDR2 is SNEGSKA (reference sequence). The CDR3: CSARQGIDWETQYF. In DNA, the CDR3 is TGCAGTGCCAGACAGGGGATAGATTGGGAGACCCAGTACTTC.